A selection of T cell receptor beta chains follows, all from one sample in a study of cytomegalovirus exposure and HLA in healthy donors. Method: immunoSEQ multiplex PCR; TCRdb's copy keeps in-frame clones and lacks some. The table lists under 250,000 clones, roughly 83% of them singletons, with around 5.6% in the top ten. Sequencing was done on a sample of PBMCs. The origin of the receptors is a woman under 30 in good health and CMV-seronegative. The CDR3 runs from the conserved cysteine through the conserved F or W. A D gene is named only where the DNA matches it firmly. Rows give clone size only sometimes, using once, few, many, or a class for an expanded clone.

J gene,clone size,V gene,D gene,CDR3 DNA,CDR3 protein
TRBJ2-2,-,TRBV27,-,TGTGCCAGCAGTTTAGCAGGGTTAAGGAACACCGGGGAGCTGTTTTTT,CASSLAGLRNTGELFF
TRBJ1-2,-,TRBV15,TRBD1,TGTGCCACCAGCAAAGACAGGGTGCGTGGCTACACCTTC,CATSKDRVRGYTF
TRBJ2-5,-,TRBV7-2,TRBD2,TGTGCCAGCAGCTTCGGGGGGGTAGTCGTAGAGACCCAGTACTTC,CASSFGGVVVETQYF
TRBJ1-1,-,TRBV7-9,-,TGTGCCAGCAGCTTAGCAACTCAGAACACTGAAGCTTTCTTT,CASSLATQNTEAFF
TRBJ1-1,-,TRBV25-1,-,TGTGCCAGCAGTGAATTGGGGTCCGAAGCTTTCTTT,CASSELGSEAFF
TRBJ2-2,-,TRBV6-5,TRBD1,TGTGCCAGCAGTCGGACAGGGGGATTAACCGGGGAGCTGTTTTTT,CASSRTGGLTGELFF
TRBJ1-6,-,TRBV9,-,TGTGCCAGCAGCGTAGGGGGAAACGCTTATTCACCCCTCCACTTT,CASSVGGNAYSPLHF
TRBJ1-2,-,TRBV30,-,TGTGCCTGGAGTGTAGACAGACTCTATGGCTACACCTTC,CAWSVDRLYGYTF
TRBJ1-1,-,TRBV14,-,TGTGCCAGCAGCCAAGATTGGCAGGGAAGGGCTTTCTTT,CASSQDWQGRAFF
TRBJ2-7,-,TRBV28,-,TGTGCCAGCAGAATCAACTACGAGCAGTACTTC,CASRINYEQYF
TRBJ1-4,-,TRBV7-9,-,TGTGCCAGCAGCTTTGGGGAAAAACTGTTTTTT,CASSFGEKLFF
TRBJ1-2,-,TRBV6-1,-,TGTGCCAGCAGTGAACAGGGGTCGCCTCTTGTGGGCTACACCTTC,CASSEQGSPLVGYTF
TRBJ1-1,-,TRBV2,-,TGTGCCAGCAGATCCGAGGGTGACACTGAAGCTTTCTTT,CASRSEGDTEAFF
TRBJ2-3,-,TRBV7-6,TRBD1,TGTGCCAGCAGCTCGAGGAACAGGGGCCTTTACACAGATACGCAGTATTTT,CASSSRNRGLYTDTQYF
TRBJ1-1,-,TRBV18,-,TGTGCCAGCTCACCGAACCCGGCGGGGAACACTGAAGCTTTCTTT,CASSPNPAGNTEAFF
TRBJ2-6,-,TRBV2,TRBD2,TGTGCCAGCAGTGGGACTAGCGGGGGGATCGGGGCCAACGTCCTGACTTTC,CASSGTSGGIGANVLTF
TRBJ2-1,-,TRBV4-2,TRBD2,TGTGCCAGCAGCCAAGAGGTCAAGCGGGAGCCATCCAATGAGCAGTTCTTC,CASSQEVKREPSNEQFF
TRBJ2-1,-,TRBV6-5,-,TGTGCCAGCACGGACTGGCGCTACAATGAGCAGTTCTTC,CASTDWRYNEQFF
TRBJ1-2,few,TRBV4-1,-,TGCGCCAGCAACCCCGTAGAGGGGGACTATGGCTACACCTTC,CASNPVEGDYGYTF
TRBJ2-1,once,TRBV29-1,TRBD2,TGCAGCGTTGTGGGACTAGCGGGAGGTTTGCATGAGCAGTTCTTC,CSVVGLAGGLHEQFF
TRBJ1-4,-,TRBV2,TRBD1,TGTGCCAGCCGACAGCAGGGGGTAGCTAATGAAAAACTGTTTTTT,CASRQQGVANEKLFF
TRBJ1-2,-,TRBV27,-,TGTGCCAGCAGTTTATCGGGCAGGGCTCACTATGGCTACACCTTC,CASSLSGRAHYGYTF
TRBJ1-3,once,TRBV7-2,-,TGTGCCAGCAGCTTAGAGGGGCCTAATGGAAACACCATATATTTT,CASSLEGPNGNTIYF
TRBJ1-5,-,TRBV10-3,-,TGTGCCATCAGTGAGGGGCCAGGGGATAGCAATCAGCCCCAGCATTTT,CAISEGPGDSNQPQHF
TRBJ1-5,-,TRBV27,-,TGTGCCAGCAGTTTATCGGGAGGGTATAGCAATCAGCCCCAGCATTTT,CASSLSGGYSNQPQHF
TRBJ2-1,-,TRBV27,-,TGTGCCAGCAACACAGGGTCCATCTACAATGAGCAGTTCTTC,CASNTGSIYNEQFF
TRBJ1-4,-,TRBV29-1,-,TGCAGCGCCGCGACGGGGGTAGGCCGTGAAAAACTGTTTTTT,CSAATGVGREKLFF
TRBJ1-1,-,TRBV30,-,TGTGCCTGGAGTGTGACAGAGATGAACACTGAAGCTTTCTTT,CAWSVTEMNTEAFF
TRBJ2-7,-,TRBV18,TRBD1,TGTGCCAGCTCACCACCGTCAGGGGGCTACGAGCAGTACTTC,CASSPPSGGYEQYF